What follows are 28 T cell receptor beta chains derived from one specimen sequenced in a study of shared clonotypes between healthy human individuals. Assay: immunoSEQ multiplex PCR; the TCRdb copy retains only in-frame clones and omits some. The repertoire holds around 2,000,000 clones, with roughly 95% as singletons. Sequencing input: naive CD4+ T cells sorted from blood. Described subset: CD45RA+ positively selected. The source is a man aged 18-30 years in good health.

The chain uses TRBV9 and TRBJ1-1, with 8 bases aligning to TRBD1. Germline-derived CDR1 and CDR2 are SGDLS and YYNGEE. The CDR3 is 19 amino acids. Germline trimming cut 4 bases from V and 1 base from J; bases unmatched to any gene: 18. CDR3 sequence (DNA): TGTGCCAGCAGCTTTCTGGACAGGGTAAGCTGGGATGCGAACACTGAAGCTTTCTTT. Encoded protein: CASSFLDRVSWDANTEAFF.

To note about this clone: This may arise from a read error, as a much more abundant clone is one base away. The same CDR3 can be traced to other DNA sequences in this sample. CDR3 DNA: TGTGCCAGCAGCTACTCTGGGGCCAACGTCCTGACTTTC. The encoded protein is CASSYSGANVLTF. The V gene is TRBV28, the J gene TRBJ2-6; D unresolved. The V gene lost 6 bases and the J gene lost 0 bases, with 3 bases spanning the gap. The germline V gene has CDR1 MDHEN and CDR2 SYDVKM. This CDR3 is 13 amino acids long.

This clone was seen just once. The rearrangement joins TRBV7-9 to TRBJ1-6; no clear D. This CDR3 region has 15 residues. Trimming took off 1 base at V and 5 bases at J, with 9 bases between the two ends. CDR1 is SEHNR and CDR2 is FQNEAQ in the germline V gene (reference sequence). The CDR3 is CASSLEGSNNSPLHF. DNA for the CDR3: TGTGCCAGCAGCTTAGAGGGCAGTAATAATTCACCCCTCCACTTT.

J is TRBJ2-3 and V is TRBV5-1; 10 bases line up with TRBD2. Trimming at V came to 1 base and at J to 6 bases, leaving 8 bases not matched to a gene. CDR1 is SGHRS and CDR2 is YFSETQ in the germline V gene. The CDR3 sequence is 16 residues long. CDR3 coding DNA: TGCGCCAGCAGCTTGATGTCTAGCGGGAGCCCCGATACGCAGTATTTT. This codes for CASSLMSSGSPDTQYF.

CDR3 nucleotides: TGTGCCAGCAGCTTGGGGGACGCCCGCTCCTATAATTCACCCCTCCACTTT. It is translated as CASSLGDARSYNSPLHF. V is TRBV5-6 and J is TRBJ1-6; the D gene is possibly TRBD1 (5 bases). The germline V gene has CDR1 SGHDT and CDR2 YYEEEE. The V end was cut by 0 bases, the J end by 0 bases, with 10 bases between. CDR3 size: 17 residues.

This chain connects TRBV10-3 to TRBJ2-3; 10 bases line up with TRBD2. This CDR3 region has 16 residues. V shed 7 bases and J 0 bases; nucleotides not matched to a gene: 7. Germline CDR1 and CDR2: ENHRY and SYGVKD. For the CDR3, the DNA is TGTGCCATCACTGGGGCTAGCGGGGGCAGCACAGATACGCAGTATTTT. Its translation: CAITGASGGSTDTQYF.

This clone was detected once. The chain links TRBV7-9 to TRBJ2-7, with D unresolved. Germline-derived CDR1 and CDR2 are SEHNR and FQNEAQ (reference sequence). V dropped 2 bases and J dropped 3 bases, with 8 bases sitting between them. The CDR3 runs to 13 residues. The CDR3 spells CASSLTDYYEQYF. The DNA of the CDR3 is TGTGCCAGCAGCTTAACAGATTACTACGAGCAGTACTTC.

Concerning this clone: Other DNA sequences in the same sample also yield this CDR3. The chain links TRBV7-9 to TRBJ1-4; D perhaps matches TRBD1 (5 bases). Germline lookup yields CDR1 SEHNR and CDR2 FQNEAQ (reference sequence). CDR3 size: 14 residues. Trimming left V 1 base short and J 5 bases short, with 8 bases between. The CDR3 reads CASSLDRLNEKLFF. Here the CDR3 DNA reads TGTGCCAGCAGCTTAGACAGGCTAAATGAAAAACTGTTTTTT.

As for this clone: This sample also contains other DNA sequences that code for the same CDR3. The CDR3 sequence is CASSLAGGSGNTIYF. The CDR3 region has the DNA TGCGCCAGCAGCTTGGCTGGTGGGTCCGGAAACACCATATATTTT. The chain uses TRBV5-1 and TRBJ1-3; D is ambiguous. The V gene's germline CDR1 is SGHRS and CDR2 YFSETQ. V was clipped by 0 bases and J by 4 bases, with 11 bases between them. This CDR3 spans 15 amino acids.

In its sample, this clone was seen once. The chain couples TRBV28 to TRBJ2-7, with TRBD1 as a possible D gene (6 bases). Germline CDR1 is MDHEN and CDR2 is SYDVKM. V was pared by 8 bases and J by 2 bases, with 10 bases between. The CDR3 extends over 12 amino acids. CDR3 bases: TGTGCCAGCCAGGGACACCCCTACGAGCAGTACTTC. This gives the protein CASQGHPYEQYF.

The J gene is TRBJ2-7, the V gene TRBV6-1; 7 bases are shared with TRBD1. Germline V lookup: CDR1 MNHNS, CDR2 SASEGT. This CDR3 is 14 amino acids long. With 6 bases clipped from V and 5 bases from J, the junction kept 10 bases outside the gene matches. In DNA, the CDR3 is TGTGCCAGCAGCTGGACAGGCCTAGCCAACGAGCAGTACTTC. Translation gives CASSWTGLANEQYF.

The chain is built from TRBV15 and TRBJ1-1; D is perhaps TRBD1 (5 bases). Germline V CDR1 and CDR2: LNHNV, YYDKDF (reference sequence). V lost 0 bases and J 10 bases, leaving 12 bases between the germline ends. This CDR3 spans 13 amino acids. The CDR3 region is CATSRDGGTGAFF. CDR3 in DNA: TGTGCCACCAGCAGAGATGGGGGGACGGGAGCTTTCTTT.

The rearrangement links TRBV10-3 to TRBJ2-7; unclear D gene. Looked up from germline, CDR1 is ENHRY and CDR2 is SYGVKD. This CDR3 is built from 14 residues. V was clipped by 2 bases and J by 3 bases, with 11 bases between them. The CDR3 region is CAISEGLGYYEQYF. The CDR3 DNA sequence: TGTGCCATCAGTGAGGGTCTAGGTTACTACGAGCAGTACTTC.

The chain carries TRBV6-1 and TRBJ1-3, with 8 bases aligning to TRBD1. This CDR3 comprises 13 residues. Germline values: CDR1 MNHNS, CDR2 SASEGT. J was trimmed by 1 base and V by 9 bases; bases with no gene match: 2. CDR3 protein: CARNRGSGNTIYF. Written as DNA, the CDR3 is TGTGCCAGAAACAGGGGGTCTGGAAACACCATATATTTT.

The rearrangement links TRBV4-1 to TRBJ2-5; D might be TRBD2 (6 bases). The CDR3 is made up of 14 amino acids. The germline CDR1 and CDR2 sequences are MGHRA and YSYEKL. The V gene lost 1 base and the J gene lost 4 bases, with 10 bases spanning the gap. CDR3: CASSQVEGVETQYF. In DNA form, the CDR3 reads TGCGCCAGCAGCCAAGTGGAGGGAGTAGAGACCCAGTACTTC.

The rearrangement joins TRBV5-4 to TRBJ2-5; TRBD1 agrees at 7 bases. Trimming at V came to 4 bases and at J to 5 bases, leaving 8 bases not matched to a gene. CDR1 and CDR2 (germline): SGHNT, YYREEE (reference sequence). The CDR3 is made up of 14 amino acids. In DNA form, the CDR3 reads TGTGCCAGCAGCGCACAGGGGTCCATTGAGACCCAGTACTTC. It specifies CASSAQGSIETQYF.

CDR3 nucleotides: TGTGCCAGCAGCGTATTGGGTGGACAGGCTGGAAACACCATATATTTT. Protein product: CASSVLGGQAGNTIYF. This chain joins TRBV9 and TRBJ1-3, with 7 bases that match TRBD1. Germline CDR1 SGDLS, CDR2 YYNGEE. The CDR3 is made up of 16 amino acids. The junction had 6 bases not matched to a gene; V was cut back by 1 base and J by 2 bases.

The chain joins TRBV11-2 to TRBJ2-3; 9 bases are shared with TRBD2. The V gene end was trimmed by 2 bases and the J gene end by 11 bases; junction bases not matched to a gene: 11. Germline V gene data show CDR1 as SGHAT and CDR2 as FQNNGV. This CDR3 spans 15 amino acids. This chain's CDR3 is CASSLMAGGPFEQYF. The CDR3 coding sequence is TGTGCCAGCAGCTTAATGGCGGGAGGGCCTTTTGAGCAGTATTTT.

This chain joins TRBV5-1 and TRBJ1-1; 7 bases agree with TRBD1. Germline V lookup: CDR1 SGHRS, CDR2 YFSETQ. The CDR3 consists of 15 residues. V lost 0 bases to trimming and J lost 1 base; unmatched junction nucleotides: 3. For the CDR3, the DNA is TGCGCCAGCAGCTTGGAGGGGGCTCCGAACACTGAAGCTTTCTTT. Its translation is CASSLEGAPNTEAFF.

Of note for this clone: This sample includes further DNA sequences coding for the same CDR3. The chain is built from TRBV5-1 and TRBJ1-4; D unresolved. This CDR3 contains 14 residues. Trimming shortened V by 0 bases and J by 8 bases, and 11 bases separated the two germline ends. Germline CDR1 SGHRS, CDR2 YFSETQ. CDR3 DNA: TGCGCCAGCAGCTTGGAAGGGATTGGAGAAAAACTGTTTTTT. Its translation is CASSLEGIGEKLFF.

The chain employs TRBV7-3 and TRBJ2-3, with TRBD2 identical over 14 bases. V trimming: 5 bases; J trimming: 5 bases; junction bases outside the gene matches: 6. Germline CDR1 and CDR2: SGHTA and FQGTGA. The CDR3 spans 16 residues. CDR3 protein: CASSRGTSGGKDTQYF. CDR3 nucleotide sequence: TGTGCCAGCAGCCGAGGGACTAGCGGGGGAAAAGATACGCAGTATTTT.

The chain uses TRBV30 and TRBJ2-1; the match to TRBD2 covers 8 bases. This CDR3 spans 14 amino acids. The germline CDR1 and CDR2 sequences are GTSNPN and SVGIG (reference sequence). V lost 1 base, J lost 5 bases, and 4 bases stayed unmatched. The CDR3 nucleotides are TGTGCCTGGAGTGGGAGCGGGGGCGACAATGAGCAGTTCTTC. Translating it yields CAWSGSGGDNEQFF.

As DNA, the CDR3 is TGTGCCACGCACTCTATGGCGGGATCCTTTGCCGAGCAGTACTTC. Protein sequence: CATHSMAGSFAEQYF. This chain links TRBV10-3 with TRBJ2-7, with TRBD2 as a possible D gene (6 bases). CDR1 and CDR2 from the germline V gene are ENHRY and SYGVKD. The CDR3 is 15 amino acids. The V end lost 10 bases, the J end lost 6 bases, and 25 bases lay between the germline ends.

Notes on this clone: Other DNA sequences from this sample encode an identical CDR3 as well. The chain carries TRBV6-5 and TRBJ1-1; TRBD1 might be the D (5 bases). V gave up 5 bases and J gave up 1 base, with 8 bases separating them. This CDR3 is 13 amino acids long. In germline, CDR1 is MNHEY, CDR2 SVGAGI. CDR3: CASSRGQNTEAFF. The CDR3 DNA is TGTGCCAGCAGTCGAGGACAGAACACTGAAGCTTTCTTT.

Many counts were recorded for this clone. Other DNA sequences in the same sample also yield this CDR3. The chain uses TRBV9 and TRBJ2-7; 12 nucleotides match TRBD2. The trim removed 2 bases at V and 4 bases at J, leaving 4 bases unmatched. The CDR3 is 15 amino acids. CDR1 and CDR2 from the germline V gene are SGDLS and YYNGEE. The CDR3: CASSVSTSGSYEQYF. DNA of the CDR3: TGTGCCAGCAGCGTTTCGACTAGCGGGAGTTACGAGCAGTACTTC.

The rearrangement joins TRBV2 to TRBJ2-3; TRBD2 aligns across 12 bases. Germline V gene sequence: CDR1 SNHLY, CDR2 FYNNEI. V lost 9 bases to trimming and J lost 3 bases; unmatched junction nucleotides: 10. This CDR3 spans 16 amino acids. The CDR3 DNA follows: TGTGCCAGGCGTCGACTAGCGGGAGTTACGACAGATACGCAGTATTTT. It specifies CARRRLAGVTTDTQYF.

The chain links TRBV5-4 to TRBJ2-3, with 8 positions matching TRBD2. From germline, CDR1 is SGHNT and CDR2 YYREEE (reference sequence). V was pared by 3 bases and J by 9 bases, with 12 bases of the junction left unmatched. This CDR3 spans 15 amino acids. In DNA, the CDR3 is TGTGCCAGCAGCTCTAGCCGGGAGGGGTGGTCGACGCAGTATTTT. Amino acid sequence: CASSSSREGWSTQYF.

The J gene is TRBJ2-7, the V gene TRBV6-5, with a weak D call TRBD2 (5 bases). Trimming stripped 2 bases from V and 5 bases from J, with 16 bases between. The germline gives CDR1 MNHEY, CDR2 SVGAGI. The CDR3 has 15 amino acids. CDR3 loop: CASSYSRDRVHEQYF. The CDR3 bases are TGTGCCAGCAGTTACAGCCGGGATAGAGTCCACGAGCAGTACTTC.